The clone carrying this T cell receptor (beta chain) was recorded at least ten times. Its antigen is still unknown. This record belongs to a study of early T cells in non-severe SARS-CoV-2 infection. Study information: Whole-blood bulk RNA, unsorted, was sequenced, and chains were unpaired.

Between the trimmed V and J ends, which lost 3 bases and 6 bases, there was a span of 10 bases. The CDR3 contains 13 residues. Per the germline V gene, CDR1 is SGHAT and CDR2 is FQNNGV. Study results and caveats: Private and CD4 specificities were missed by VDJdb matching, which favored anti-spike CD8 responses.

The protocol attached unique molecular identifiers to individual cDNA molecules. TCRdb reprocessed the 5' RACE reads via MiXCR and lists one record per CDR3 protein. Of some 42,000 distinct CDR3 sequences listed, roughly 6% are singletons. V is TRBV11-2 and J is TRBJ2-3; weak D call: TRBD2 (7 bases). Sequenced here: whole blood, sampled at baseline. This TCR derives from an adult who was a healthcare worker with PCR-confirmed SARS-CoV-2 infection or an uninfected control (not recorded which). The CDR3 spells CASSLGGADTQYF. The CDR3 nucleotides are TGTGCCAGCAGCTTGGGGGGGGCGGATACGCAGTATTTT.